What follows is one TCR beta chain and its context. The antigen is not known. This entry comes from a study of T cell responses to AZD1222 COVID-19 vaccine. Across the study: Pooling covered second doses at about 4 or about 12 weeks.

The germline V gene has CDR1 MRHNA and CDR2 SNTAGT. The CDR3 spans 13 residues. The V end lost 2 bases, the J end lost 6 bases, and 8 bases lay between the germline ends. The study's findings and limits: Among vaccine-associated CD4 TCRs, coverage spanned spike, with dominance at 160-218 and 743-854.

The protocol was immunoSEQ multiplex PCR, while the TCRdb copy is restricted to in-frame clones and leaves out a portion. The data show roughly 120,000 clones, around 94% seen once. The sequencing used peripheral blood, collected on day 0 of AZD1222 vaccination. This TCR came from an adult in good health. The rearrangement joins TRBV6-4 to TRBJ2-1; D gene ambiguous. The CDR3 bases are TGTGCCAGCAGTGACAGGGAAGGCAATGAGCAGTTCTTC. Translated, it gives CASSDREGNEQFF.